This is a list of T cell receptor beta chains from one sample in a study of CD8 T cells in Susac syndrome. TCRdb re-derived calls from the immunoSEQ multiplex PCR reads in MiXCR, one entry per CDR3 protein. This table has roughly 300,000 distinct CDR3 sequences, roughly 84% appearing once. Sequenced: CD8+ T cells from PBMCs. The receptor set was obtained from a human donor with multiple sclerosis. Each CDR3 is given with its conserved first and last residue. A D gene is named only where the DNA matches it firmly. For some rows the clone size is stated as once, few or many, or as a class when expanded; others skip it.

j_call | d_call | clone_size | v_call | cdr3_nt | cdr3_aa
TRBJ2-1 | . | . | TRBV11-2 | TGTGCCAGCAGCGGAAGGTCAGGGCTCTCCTACAATGAGCAGTTCTTC | CASSGRSGLSYNEQFF
TRBJ2-7 | . | . | TRBV6-2/TRBV6-3 | TGTGCCAGCAGTTATCCCCTCAGGGGAACCGAGCAGTACTTC | CASSYPLRGTEQYF
TRBJ2-7 | . | . | TRBV20-1 | TGCAGTGCTGGGGTTTTGGGGGGCCCCACTTACGAGCAGTACTTC | CSAGVLGGPTYEQYF
TRBJ2-7 | TRBD2 | . | TRBV3-1 | TGTGCCAGCAGCCAAGTATGGCGAAGATCCCGGACTAGCGGTCGCGAGCAGTACTTC | CASSQVWRRSRTSGREQYF
TRBJ1-2 | TRBD1 | few | TRBV6-5 | TGTGCCAGCAGTTACTCGGGACAGTTCAGCCACACCTTC | CASSYSGQFSHTF
TRBJ1-4 | . | . | TRBV6-5 | TGTGCCTCGGGGGGTAATGAAAAACTGTTTTTT | CASGGNEKLFF
TRBJ2-5 | TRBD2 | . | TRBV28 | TGTGCCAGCAGTTTAGCGGGAGGGCCGGAGACCCAGTACTTC | CASSLAGGPETQYF
TRBJ2-7 | . | few | TRBV5-1 | TGCGCCAGCAGCTTGGCTGGGGGTTACTACGAGCAGTACTTC | CASSLAGGYYEQYF
TRBJ1-2 | TRBD1 | once | TRBV27 | TGTGCCAGCAGCTCGCGGGGACAGGGGGCGCGGAGCTATGGCTACACCTTC | CASSSRGQGARSYGYTF
TRBJ1-2 | . | . | TRBV5-4 | TGTGCCAGCAGCTGGCCGTGGGGACATAACTATGGCTACACCTTC | CASSWPWGHNYGYTF
TRBJ2-7 | . | once | TRBV11-2 | TGTGCCAGCAGCGGCCTCGAAGGGGGGAGTGAGAAGAACGAGCAGTACTTC | CASSGLEGGSEKNEQYF
TRBJ2-7 | . | . | TRBV10-3 | TGTGCCATCAGTGAGTCGAACGGAGTCTACGAGCAGTACTTC | CAISESNGVYEQYF
TRBJ1-1 | . | . | TRBV27 | TGTGCCACCCAAACATCCACTGAAGCTTTCTTT | CATQTSTEAFF
TRBJ1-3 | . | . | TRBV6-4 | TGTGCCAGCAGTGCCTTACTATGGGGACGGATCAATTCTGGAAACACCATATATTTT | CASSALLWGRINSGNTIYF
TRBJ1-6 | . | . | TRBV19 | TGTGCCAGTAGATCCCCTGTGGGGATGGATTCACCCCTCCACTTT | CASRSPVGMDSPLHF
TRBJ2-5 | TRBD1 | . | TRBV24-1 | TGTGCCACCGGTGGGACAGGGGATAAAGAGACCCAGTACTTC | CATGGTGDKETQYF
TRBJ1-2 | TRBD1 | . | TRBV7-9 | TGTGCCAGCAGCTCGAGCTCTTACCGGGACAGCATGAGGGGCTACACCTTC | CASSSSSYRDSMRGYTF
TRBJ2-3 | . | . | TRBV28 | TGTGCCAGCGTGGGGCTTGCGGAGTCCTTCACAGATACGCAGTATTTT | CASVGLAESFTDTQYF
TRBJ2-3 | TRBD2 | . | TRBV3-1 | TGTGCCAGCAGCCAAGAACTAGCGGGGATCACAGATACGCAGTATTTT | CASSQELAGITDTQYF
TRBJ2-5 | TRBD2 | . | TRBV20-1 | TGCAGTGCTAGACCAGCTACCGGGGAGGGGTCTCAAGAGACCCAGTACTTC | CSARPATGEGSQETQYF
TRBJ2-7 | TRBD2 | . | TRBV6-5 | TGTGCCAGCAAACTAGCGGGAGGGCCCGGGGAGCAGTACTTC | CASKLAGGPGEQYF
TRBJ1-1 | . | once | TRBV19 | TGTGCCAGTAGAGTGCAGGGGATGAACACTGAAGCTTTCTTT | CASRVQGMNTEAFF
TRBJ1-1 | . | . | TRBV12-3/TRBV12-4 | TGTGCCAGCAGTCCCTACGGTATGAACACTGAAGCTTTCTTT | CASSPYGMNTEAFF
TRBJ1-5 | TRBD1 | . | TRBV27 | TGTGCCAGCTCCCCAGGGGGTATGTACCAGCCCCAGCATTTT | CASSPGGMYQPQHF
TRBJ2-7 | . | . | TRBV10-2 | TGCGCCAGCACCCTAAGTCCTTCCTACGAGCAGTACTTC | CASTLSPSYEQYF
TRBJ2-1 | TRBD1 | . | TRBV11-2 | TGTGCCAGCAGCCTACTAAGGGGGCCTCGCAATGAGCAGTTCTTC | CASSLLRGPRNEQFF
TRBJ2-7 | . | . | TRBV6-5 | TGTGCCAGCAGTTACGAGGGGGGGGCCTACGAGCAGTACTTC | CASSYEGGAYEQYF
TRBJ2-7 | . | . | TRBV6-5 | TGTGCCTCACAGTCTAGAGTTCGACTAGACGAGCAGTACTTC | CASQSRVRLDEQYF
TRBJ2-2 | . | few | TRBV5-1 | TGCGCCAGCAGGCGAAGGGGTGATACCGGGGAGCTGTTTTTT | CASRRRGDTGELFF
TRBJ2-7 | . | . | TRBV27 | TGTGCCAGCAGTTTATTGGGGGTCACCTCCTACGAGCAGTACTTC | CASSLLGVTSYEQYF
TRBJ1-2 | . | . | TRBV6-5 | TGTGCCAGCAGTTACAGCTTTCCGGGCCAGGAAGGGCCCTATGGCTACACCTTC | CASSYSFPGQEGPYGYTF
TRBJ2-7 | TRBD1 | . | TRBV30 | TGTGCCTGGAGTGGCAGGGGGCAGGTAAACGAGCAGTACTTC | CAWSGRGQVNEQYF
TRBJ2-1 | TRBD2 | . | TRBV28 | TGTGCCAGCAGTCTAACGGGAGGGACCTACAATGAGCAGTTCTTC | CASSLTGGTYNEQFF
TRBJ2-5 | . | . | TRBV12-3/TRBV12-4 | TGTGCCAGCAGTTTCGACAGTGAAGAGACCCAGTACTTC | CASSFDSEETQYF
TRBJ2-1 | . | . | TRBV20-1 | TGCAGTGCCCCAGGACTCAAACACTACAATGAGCAGTTCTTC | CSAPGLKHYNEQFF
TRBJ1-4 | TRBD1 | . | TRBV9 | TGTGCCAGCAGCCCCGGGACAGGCGGCGAAAAACTGTTTTTT | CASSPGTGGEKLFF